This T cell receptor (beta chain) was recorded in a study of metastatic and nonmetastatic thyroid tumors. Study summary: Both malignant and benign thyroid patients supplied peripheral blood and tumor or nodule tissue samples, across which the repertoires of these patients were then compared.

Findings and limits, study-wide: Relative to benign nodules, malignant thyroid tumors were reportedly characterized by significantly elevated TCR beta diversity in blood and tumor.

Patients had received no treatment of any kind before thyroid surgery. The CDR3 spans 14 residues. V was trimmed by 7 bases and J by 2 bases, leaving 9 bases between them. Germline V gene sequence: CDR1 MDHEN, CDR2 SYDVKM. Methods used by the authors: Differences in CDR3 between clinicopathological groups were drawn on to build a classifier intended to discriminate distant-metastatic papillary thyroid cancer patients. TCRdb reanalyzed the PCR reads via MiXCR. The authors' filters were not applied to this entry. Altogether 25,000 to 30,000 clones are present, less than 25% being singletons, with the ten largest covering more than 2%. With regard to this clone: The antigen is undetermined.

V gene TRBV28 combines with J gene TRBJ1-6; D unresolved. The sample consisted of blood. This receptor was taken from a female donor with papillary thyroid cancer or a benign thyroid nodule (not recorded which). Some clones in this sample may be carry-over from other donors' samples. CDR3 residues: CASNSLPYNSPLHF. CDR3 in DNA: TGTGCCAGCAACAGTCTGCCCTATAATTCACCCCTCCACTTT.